This passage covers 7 T cell receptor beta chains from one sample sequenced in a study of response to subunit inactivated influenza vaccine. In TCRdb, the RT-PCR reads were re-called with MiXCR into one record per CDR3 protein. This table has fewer than 800,000 distinct CDR3 sequences, 15% to 17% appearing once. The sample consisted of PBMCs from blood, taken approximately 13 days after vaccination. The origin of the receptors is a man aged 50 to 60 who received an inactivated influenza vaccine.

This clonotype was counted many times. The chain employs TRBV9 and TRBJ2-1; D not certain. Germline values: CDR1 SGDLS, CDR2 YYNGEE. This CDR3 has 15 amino acids. Trimming cost V 0 bases and J 9 bases, with 16 bases left between them. CDR3 nucleotides: TGTGCCAGCAGCGTAGACGTCGGAGTAGGTAGTGAGCAGTTCTTC. Translation gives CASSVDVGVGSEQFF.

The sample holds a few counts of this clonotype. One end of the junction does not line up with germline, which may come from a read error. The CDR3 bases are TGTGCCAGCACTTACTCGAGGAACACCGGGGAGCTGTTTTTT. Amino acids: CASTYSRNTGELFF. This sequence joins TRBV6-5 and TRBJ2-2, with unresolved D. There are 14 residues in the CDR3. Germline V gene data show CDR1 as MNHEY and CDR2 as SVGAGI.

This clonotype was observed a handful of times. The chain employs TRBV20-1 and TRBJ2-7; 7 nucleotides agree with TRBD1. This CDR3 contains 14 residues. The V gene's germline CDR1 is DFQATT and CDR2 SNEGSKA (reference sequence). Trimming removed 7 bases from V and 0 bases from J; junction bases left unmatched: 9. The CDR3 DNA reads TGCAGTGTTCAACAGGGGCCCCTCTCCTACGAGCAGTACTTC. Translation: CSVQQGPLSYEQYF.

The V call is TRBV7-9, the J call TRBJ2-3, with D possibly matching TRBD2 (5 bases). V was pared by 5 bases and J by 2 bases, with 11 bases between. Germline lookup yields CDR1 SEHNR and CDR2 FQNEAQ (reference sequence). The CDR3 covers 14 residues. DNA for the CDR3: TGTGCCAGCAGCCCAGCTAGCCCCACAGATACGCAGTATTTT. Its translation is CASSPASPTDTQYF. Filled out from reference TRBV7-9 and TRBJ2-3, the complete variable domain reads DTGVSQNPRHKITKRGQNVTFRCDPISEHNRLYWYRQTLGQGPEFLTYFQNEAQLEKSRLLSDRFSAERPKGSFSTLEIQRTEQGDSAMYLCASSPASPTDTQYFGPGTRLTVL.

This clonotype has only a few counts. The V and J genes are TRBV5-4 and TRBJ2-1; no definite D call. This CDR3 spans 15 amino acids. CDR1 is SGHNT, CDR2 YYREEE, per germline (reference sequence). The V end lost 1 base, the J end lost 1 base, and 9 bases lay between the germline ends. The CDR3 spells CASSLRQVSYNEQFF. CDR3 sequence (DNA): TGTGCCAGCAGCTTGAGGCAGGTGTCCTACAATGAGCAGTTCTTC.

In its sample, this clonotype was seen a few times. The CDR3 DNA sequence: TGCAGCGCCGTCCCGGGACTAGCCGGTACAGATACGCAGTATTTT. Translated: CSAVPGLAGTDTQYF. This chain connects TRBV29-1 to TRBJ2-3; 9 positions agree with TRBD2. CDR3 length: 15 residues. The ends lost 7 bases at V and 3 bases at J; junction bases unmatched: 11. CDR1 and CDR2 from the germline V gene are SQVTM and ANQGSEA.

The chain joins TRBV6-1 to TRBJ2-7, with D possibly TRBD1 on 6 matching bases. V lost 5 bases to trimming and J lost 2 bases, with 16 bases between them. Germline V lookup: CDR1 MNHNS, CDR2 SASEGT. The CDR3 length is 15 residues. As DNA, the CDR3 is TGTGCCAGCAGTACAGACAGGTATTATACCTACGAGCAGTACTTC. This codes for CASSTDRYYTYEQYF.